One and the same sample provided the 22 T cell receptor beta chains below, sequenced in a study of OX40 agonist ivuxolimab in advanced cancers. Libraries were prepared by immunoSEQ multiplex PCR; TCRdb keeps only in-frame clonotypes and omits some of them. This sample carries 78,000 or so clones, 92% of them seen once, and the ten largest clones take 8% to 10%. The sequenced sample was CD4+ or CD8+ T cells sorted from blood, obtained in a trial of the OX40 agonist ivuxolimab. These receptors were taken from an adult with an advanced solid tumor such as melanoma, head and neck, liver or kidney cancer.

CDR3 protein: CASSLAGLLYGYTF. CDR3 coding DNA: TGTGCCAGCAGCTTAGCAGGTTTACTCTATGGCTACACCTTC. The V gene is TRBV7-9, the J gene TRBJ1-2, with D uncertain. The germline V gene has CDR1 SEHNR and CDR2 FQNEAQ (reference sequence). The CDR3 spans 14 residues. Trimming removed 0 bases from V and 4 bases from J, with 9 bases in between.

The chain links TRBV13 to TRBJ1-1; D call uncertain. In germline, CDR1 is PRHDT, CDR2 FYEKMQ (reference sequence). Deletions cut 1 base from V and 7 bases from J, with 4 bases between. This CDR3 is built from 11 residues. In DNA, the CDR3 is TGTGCCAGCAGCTTAGTCCATGAAGCTTTCTTT. Its translation: CASSLVHEAFF.

This clone was found once. This chain uses TRBV29-1 with TRBJ2-1; no definite D call. The germline V and J ends were trimmed by 6 bases and 8 bases, with 8 bases remaining between them. CDR1 and CDR2 (germline): SQVTM, ANQGSEA. This CDR3 comprises 10 residues. CDR3 protein: CSVLWHEQFF. The DNA of the CDR3 is TGCAGCGTGCTTTGGCATGAGCAGTTCTTC.

The chain joins TRBV2 to TRBJ2-2, with a weak D call TRBD2 (5 bases). V lost 6 bases to trimming and J lost 1 base, with 18 bases between them. The length of the CDR3 is 17 residues. From germline, CDR1 is SNHLY and CDR2 FYNNEI. CDR3 amino acids: CASSRRSRVVNTGELFF. The CDR3 DNA reads TGTGCCAGCAGCCGCCGTTCGAGGGTAGTGAACACCGGGGAGCTGTTTTTT.

The rearrangement links TRBV29-1 to TRBJ1-2, with D perhaps TRBD1 (5 bases). The germline V gene encodes CDR1 SQVTM and CDR2 ANQGSEA. V was pared by 5 bases and J by 4 bases, with 8 bases between. This CDR3 has 11 amino acids. The chain's CDR3 is CSVYGTYGYTF. The CDR3 nucleotides read TGCAGCGTTTACGGGACCTATGGCTACACCTTC.

The chain has TRBV27 and TRBJ2-7; no reliable D call. CDR3 size: 14 residues. Trimming took off 4 bases at V and 2 bases at J, with 12 bases between the two ends. CDR1 MNHEY and CDR2 SMNVEV come from the germline V gene (reference sequence). This CDR3 is CASSSYQATYEQYF. The CDR3 DNA is TGTGCCAGCAGTTCATACCAGGCAACCTACGAGCAGTACTTC.

This clone was recorded a few times. The chain carries TRBV6-5 and TRBJ1-2, with a possible D match to TRBD1 (5 bases). The CDR3 extends over 16 amino acids. Germline CDR1 is MNHEY and CDR2 is SVGAGI. Trimming pared 1 base from V and 0 bases from J, leaving 12 bases between. In DNA, the CDR3 is TGTGCCAGCAGTTACTTAGACCAGGGATCTAACTATGGCTACACCTTC. It translates to CASSYLDQGSNYGYTF.

V usage is TRBV2 and J usage is TRBJ2-7, with 8 bases fitting TRBD2. The V gene's germline CDR1 is SNHLY and CDR2 FYNNEI. V trimming: 1 base; J trimming: 0 bases; junction bases outside the gene matches: 5. This CDR3 is 16 amino acids long. The CDR3 DNA reads TGTGCCAGCAGTGAAGGACTAGCGCGGAGCTCCTACGAGCAGTACTTC. Protein sequence: CASSEGLARSSYEQYF. Based on the CDR3 plus reference TRBV2 and TRBJ2-7, the full variable domain is EPEVTQTPSHQVTQMGQEVILRCVPISNHLYFYWYRQILGQKVEFLVSFYNNEISEKSEIFDDQFSVERPDGSNFTLKIRSTKLEDSAMYFCASSEGLARSSYEQYFGPGTRLTVT.

The CDR3 region is CASSSRGSGSYNEQFF. CDR3 bases: TGTGCCAGCAGCTCCCGGGGTAGCGGCTCCTACAATGAGCAGTTCTTC. This sequence joins TRBV11-3 and TRBJ2-1; D is perhaps TRBD2 (6 bases). Trimming stripped 4 bases from V and 0 bases from J, with 13 bases between. Germline V CDR1 and CDR2: SGHNT, YENEEA. The CDR3 contains 16 residues.

The chain links TRBV15 to TRBJ1-6; the D is unclear. CDR3 length: 13 amino acids. Trimming stripped 0 bases from V and 7 bases from J, with 4 bases between. Germline V CDR1 and CDR2: LNHNV, YYDKDF (reference sequence). The CDR3 DNA sequence: TGTGCCACCAGCAGAGAAATGAATTCACCCCTCCACTTT. Its protein is CATSREMNSPLHF.

The rearrangement uses TRBV6-5 and TRBJ1-4, with D possibly matching TRBD1 (5 bases). The CDR3 sequence is 16 residues long. Looked up from germline, CDR1 is MNHEY and CDR2 is SVGAGI. V lost 2 bases and J lost 7, with 17 bases in between. The CDR3 sequence is CASSYGEGDWGEKLFF. The CDR3 nucleotides are TGTGCCAGCAGTTACGGGGAAGGGGACTGGGGTGAAAAACTGTTTTTT.

The chain links TRBV7-9 to TRBJ2-2, with D uncertain. The CDR3 consists of 11 residues. Trimming took off 2 bases at V and 6 bases at J, with 1 base between the two ends. CDR1 and CDR2 from the germline V gene are SEHNR and FQNEAQ (reference sequence). The CDR3 sequence is CASSLSGELFF. The CDR3 region has the DNA TGTGCCAGCAGCTTATCCGGGGAGCTGTTTTTT.

The chain carries TRBV4-1 and TRBJ1-2; D not resolved. The CDR3 contains 12 residues. Germline loops: CDR1 MGHRA, CDR2 YSYEKL. V shed 0 bases and J shed 8 bases, with 7 bases lying between them. The CDR3 bases are TGCGCCAGCAGCCAAGACTTTAGCGGCTACACCTTC. Encoded protein: CASSQDFSGYTF.

The V call is TRBV30, the J call TRBJ2-1, with TRBD2 identical over 9 bases. Germline CDR1 GTSNPN, CDR2 SVGIG (reference sequence). With V trimmed by 5 bases and J by 6 bases, 11 bases remained unmatched. The length of the CDR3 is 15 residues. Written as DNA, the CDR3 is TGTGCCTGGGGCGCCCTAGCGGGGCTAGGCAATGAGCAGTTCTTC. It yields the protein CAWGALAGLGNEQFF.

This chain joins TRBV15 and TRBJ2-1, with 7 nucleotides matching TRBD1. V shed 3 bases and J 4 bases; nucleotides not matched to a gene: 6. The germline CDR1 and CDR2 sequences are LNHNV and YYDKDF (reference sequence). This CDR3 spans 15 amino acids. The CDR3 region has the DNA TGTGCCACCAGCAGGACTTCAGGGGGTTACAATGAGCAGTTCTTC. As protein: CATSRTSGGYNEQFF.

This chain links TRBV2 with TRBJ2-7; TRBD2 matches 11 bases. V lost 6 bases and J lost 0; bases outside the gene matches: 4. The germline V gene encodes CDR1 SNHLY and CDR2 FYNNEI. The CDR3 runs to 15 residues. The CDR3 spells CASRIAGGSSYEQYF. The CDR3 DNA reads TGTGCCAGCAGAATAGCGGGGGGGAGCTCCTACGAGCAGTACTTC.

The rearrangement uses TRBV5-6 and TRBJ2-7; 7 positions match TRBD1. The V segment lost 2 bases and the J segment 3 bases; nucleotides outside the gene matches: 5. From germline, CDR1 is SGHDT and CDR2 YYEEEE. There are 14 residues in the CDR3. This CDR3 reads CASSFTGVGYEQYF. Written as DNA, the CDR3 is TGTGCCAGCAGCTTCACAGGGGTTGGCTACGAGCAGTACTTC.

The chain is built from TRBV29-1 and TRBJ2-3; no clear D gene. The ends were cut back, 2 bases at V and 2 bases at J, with 11 bases in the middle. The CDR3 consists of 14 residues. Germline V gene sequence: CDR1 SQVTM, CDR2 ANQGSEA. In DNA form, the CDR3 reads TGCAGCGTTGAATACCGCTTACCCACAGATACGCAGTATTTT. Its translation: CSVEYRLPTDTQYF.

CDR3 coding DNA: TGCGCCAGCAGCCAAGATGGTAGCGGGGGCCACTACGAGCAGTACTTC. Protein: CASSQDGSGGHYEQYF. V gene TRBV4-3 combines with J gene TRBJ2-7; 9 positions match TRBD2. Germline trimming cut 0 bases from V and 3 bases from J; bases unmatched to any gene: 6. Germline V gene data show CDR1 as LGHNA and CDR2 as YSLEER. The CDR3 runs 16 residues.

The chain recombines TRBV7-6 with TRBJ1-1; tentatively, D is TRBD1 (5 bases). Trimming stripped 7 bases from V and 1 base from J, with 13 bases between. Germline V gene sequence: CDR1 SGHVS, CDR2 FNYEAQ. The CDR3 consists of 14 residues. CDR3 DNA sequence: TGTGCCAGCACCCCTGGGGGTCCGAACACTGAAGCTTTCTTT. Its protein product is CASTPGGPNTEAFF.

This clone was recorded once. This rearrangement joins TRBV9 to TRBJ1-1; 7 nucleotides align to TRBD1. CDR3 size: 13 residues. Germline assignment: CDR1 SGDLS and CDR2 YYNGEE. J lost 5 bases, V lost 7 bases, and 8 bases had no gene match. As DNA, the CDR3 is TGTGCCAGCGCGGTGGGGGGACAGACTGAAGCTTTCTTT. It translates to CASAVGGQTEAFF.

As regards this clone: One junction end does not reproduce the germline sequence, and a read error may be involved. The rearrangement uses TRBV19 and TRBJ1-1; TRBD1 agrees at 9 bases. The CDR3 covers 14 residues. Germline V CDR1 and CDR2: LNHDA, SQIVND (reference sequence). The CDR3 DNA reads TGTGCCAGTATTGATGGGACAGGGAACCCTGAAGCTTTCTTT. It yields the protein CASIDGTGNPEAFF.